Listed here are 29 T cell receptor beta chains from one sample, sequenced in a study of shared clonotypes between healthy human individuals. Measured with immunoSEQ multiplex PCR; TCRdb has only the in-frame clones, and not every one. The table has about 600,000 clones, 97% seen once; the top ten hold around 0.058%. The sequenced sample consisted of naive CD4+ T cells sorted from blood. As for subset: CD45RA+ positively selected. The receptors derive from a woman in her 30s in good health.

The gene calls are TRBV19 and TRBJ2-3; 15 bases line up with TRBD2. Per the germline V gene, CDR1 is LNHDA and CDR2 is SQIVND (reference sequence). Losses at the gene ends were 5 bases for V and 6 bases for J; bases not matched to a gene: 6. This CDR3 is 16 amino acids long. CDR3 coding DNA: TGTGCCAGTAGTGCCGCCGGGACTAGCGGGGGGGATACGCAGTATTTT. This codes for CASSAAGTSGGDTQYF.

The genes are TRBV4-2 and TRBJ2-3; D gene uncertain. Trimming took 6 bases from V and 1 from J, leaving 8 bases between them. Per germline, CDR1 LGHNA and CDR2 YNFKEQ. The CDR3 sequence is 13 residues long. In nucleotides, the CDR3 is TGTGCCAGCAGGCCCGACGGCACAGATACGCAGTATTTT. It codes for CASRPDGTDTQYF.

This clone was counted between two and nine times. At the DNA level, this CDR3 is encoded by other sequences in the same sample as well. This chain joins TRBV28 and TRBJ2-2, with D unclear. V lost 4 bases and J 5 bases, leaving 2 bases between the germline ends. From germline, CDR1 is MDHEN and CDR2 SYDVKM. There are 11 residues in the CDR3. The CDR3: CASSWTGELFF. CDR3 nucleotide sequence: TGTGCCAGCAGTTGGACCGGGGAGCTGTTTTTT.

The rearrangement uses TRBV28 and TRBJ2-1; 9 nucleotides match TRBD2. The CDR3 consists of 15 residues. Germline CDR1 reads MDHEN; CDR2 reads SYDVKM. V lost 8 bases, J lost 8 bases, and 13 bases stayed unmatched. The CDR3 coding sequence is TGTGCCAGCGGGGAGGCGGGAGGGTCCCTTGATGAGCAGTTCTTC. Protein product: CASGEAGGSLDEQFF.

The V and J genes are TRBV7-6 and TRBJ2-1; unclear D gene. The CDR3 covers 13 residues. Trimming pared 6 bases from V and 3 bases from J, leaving 9 bases between. Germline V gene sequence: CDR1 SGHVS, CDR2 FNYEAQ. In DNA, the CDR3 is TGTGCCAGCAGTCAACCAGACTACAATGAGCAGTTCTTC. This translates into CASSQPDYNEQFF. The full variable domain, its missing parts supplied by reference TRBV7-6 and TRBJ2-1, is GAGVSQSPRYKVTKRGQDVALRCDPISGHVSLYWYRQALGQGPEFLTYFNYEAQQDKSGLPNDRFSAERPEGSISTLTIQRTEQRDSAMYRCASSQPDYNEQFFGPGTRLTVL.

The chain recombines TRBV30 with TRBJ2-1, with D uncertain. CDR3 length equals 13 residues. Trimming took off 2 bases at V and 3 bases at J, with 8 bases between the two ends. Germline loops: CDR1 GTSNPN, CDR2 SVGIG (reference sequence). CDR3 DNA: TGTGCCTGGAGTATAGGGCACTACAATGAGCAGTTCTTC. This encodes CAWSIGHYNEQFF.

The rearrangement links TRBV11-2 to TRBJ2-2, with D tentatively TRBD2 (6 bases). Germline lookup yields CDR1 SGHAT and CDR2 FQNNGV. The CDR3 loop spans 16 amino acids. The germline V and J ends were trimmed by 5 bases and 5 bases, with 18 bases remaining between them. The CDR3 loop reads CASSPGLLTKTGELFF. In DNA, the CDR3 is TGTGCCAGCAGCCCGGGACTTCTCACCAAAACCGGGGAGCTGTTTTTT.

The chain carries TRBV7-9 and TRBJ2-6; D call uncertain. Germline V gene sequence: CDR1 SEHNR, CDR2 FQNEAQ (reference sequence). The CDR3 sequence is 13 residues long. Deletions cut 3 bases from V and 5 bases from J, with 5 bases between. Here the CDR3 reads CASSLSRANVLTF. CDR3 coding DNA: TGTGCCAGCAGCTTGTCGAGGGCCAACGTCCTGACTTTC. The full variable domain, rest sourced from reference TRBV7-9 and TRBJ2-6, is DTGVSQNPRHKITKRGQNVTFRCDPISEHNRLYWYRQTLGQGPEFLTYFQNEAQLEKSRLLSDRFSAERPKGSFSTLEIQRTEQGDSAMYLCASSLSRANVLTFGAGSRLTVL.

The J gene is TRBJ1-4, the V gene TRBV28; D is undetermined. This CDR3 spans 14 amino acids. Germline V lookup: CDR1 MDHEN, CDR2 SYDVKM. Trimming pared 5 bases from V and 7 bases from J, leaving 14 bases between. CDR3 region: CASSGPWDIEKLFF. CDR3 sequence (DNA): TGTGCCAGCAGTGGTCCGTGGGATATTGAAAAACTGTTTTTT.

The V and J genes are TRBV7-8 and TRBJ2-1; TRBD2 matches at 13 bases. This CDR3 spans 15 amino acids. Germline trimming cut 7 bases from V and 7 bases from J; bases unmatched to any gene: 7. Germline V lookup: CDR1 SGHVS, CDR2 FQNEAQ. CDR3 sequence (DNA): TGTGCCAGCAACGACGGGACTAGCGGGACTAATGAGCAGTTCTTC. Its translation: CASNDGTSGTNEQFF.

This clone has only one observation. The chain is built from TRBV6-6 and TRBJ1-1; 9 bases match TRBD1. Per germline, CDR1 MNHNY and CDR2 SVGAGI (reference sequence). V lost 8 bases, J lost 4 bases, and 11 bases stayed unmatched. The CDR3 sequence is 15 residues long. CDR3 DNA sequence: TGTGCCAGCCGAGGGGGACAGGGCATGGGCACTGAAGCTTTCTTT. Its protein is CASRGGQGMGTEAFF.

The chain links TRBV6-5 to TRBJ2-1; no reliable D call. V lost 2 bases and J lost 9, with 14 bases in between. There are 14 residues in the CDR3. Germline CDR1 reads MNHEY; CDR2 reads SVGAGI. The DNA of the CDR3 is TGTGCCAGCAGTTACGAGGCCAGGACCTCTGAGCAGTTCTTC. Residues: CASSYEARTSEQFF.

The J gene is TRBJ1-1, the V gene TRBV19, with D unresolved. The CDR3 length is 13 residues. Germline CDR1 reads LNHDA; CDR2 reads SQIVND (reference sequence). V was trimmed by 5 bases and J by 1 base, leaving 8 bases between them. The CDR3 loop is CASSGRRNTEAFF. The CDR3 DNA reads TGTGCCAGTAGTGGGCGGAGGAACACTGAAGCTTTCTTT.

The CDR3 sequence: CASSQAPSGFDEQYF. The DNA of the CDR3 is TGCGCCAGCAGCCAAGCCCCCTCCGGGTTTGACGAGCAGTACTTC. The J gene is TRBJ2-7, the V gene TRBV4-1; D remains unclear. Germline loops: CDR1 MGHRA, CDR2 YSYEKL. V was clipped by 1 base and J by 5 bases, with 15 bases between them. The CDR3 contains 15 residues.

This chain links TRBV5-1 with TRBJ1-3, with 9 bases that match TRBD1. The CDR3 contains 14 residues. Germline V gives CDR1 SGHRS, CDR2 YFSETQ. Unmatched junction bases numbered 2, after V lost 3 bases and J lost 4 bases. The DNA of the CDR3 is TGCGCCAGCAGCTCCGGGACAGGGGGAAACACCATATATTTT. It translates to CASSSGTGGNTIYF.

This chain links TRBV28 with TRBJ1-2; TRBD1 might be the D (6 bases). Germline V gives CDR1 MDHEN, CDR2 SYDVKM. The V and J ends lost 6 bases and 4 bases respectively, with 15 bases between them. This CDR3 is built from 14 residues. CDR3 amino acids: CASSPGQPIYGYTF. The DNA of the CDR3 is TGTGCCAGCAGCCCCGGACAGCCGATCTATGGCTACACCTTC.

The genes are TRBV19 and TRBJ2-2, with 7 positions matching TRBD1. The CDR3 consists of 14 residues. V shed 6 bases and J 3 bases; nucleotides not matched to a gene: 4. Germline V gives CDR1 LNHDA, CDR2 SQIVND (reference sequence). CDR3 region: CASRTGQHTGELFF. The CDR3 region has the DNA TGTGCCAGTAGGACGGGACAGCACACCGGGGAGCTGTTTTTT. Based on the CDR3 plus reference TRBV19 and TRBJ2-2, the full variable domain is DGGITQSPKYLFRKEGQNVTLSCEQNLNHDAMYWYRQDPGQGLRLIYYSQIVNDFQKGDIAEGYSVSREKKESFPLTVTSAQKNPTAFYLCASRTGQHTGELFFGEGSRLTVL.

This chain uses TRBV5-1 with TRBJ2-7, with 7 bases lining up with TRBD2. The V segment lost 2 bases and the J segment 3 bases; nucleotides outside the gene matches: 23. The CDR3 contains 20 residues. CDR1 SGHRS and CDR2 YFSETQ come from the germline V gene. The CDR3 DNA is TGCGCCAGCAGCTTACCCCGAGCGGGACTACTCAATGCCCCGATCTACGAGCAGTACTTC. Its protein is CASSLPRAGLLNAPIYEQYF. Complete variable domain (other parts from reference TRBV5-1 and TRBJ2-7): KAGVTQTPRYLIKTRGQQVTLSCSPISGHRSVSWYQQTPGQGLQFLFEYFSETQRNKGNFPGRFSGRQFSNSRSEMNVSTLELGDSALYLCASSLPRAGLLNAPIYEQYFGPGTRLTVT.

The chain uses TRBV6-1 and TRBJ2-7; TRBD2 matches at 8 bases. V dropped 5 bases and J dropped 3; count of bases not matched to a gene: 6. Germline loops: CDR1 MNHNS, CDR2 SASEGT. The CDR3 is 14 residues long. CDR3 protein: CASSQQRESYEQYF. The CDR3 DNA follows: TGTGCCAGCAGTCAACAGCGGGAGAGCTACGAGCAGTACTTC.

The chain combines TRBV6-5 with TRBJ1-1; D is undetermined. Trimming cost V 6 bases and J 1 base, with 6 bases left between them. The CDR3 extends over 12 amino acids. Germline CDR1 and CDR2: MNHEY and SVGAGI. The CDR3 DNA follows: TGTGCCAGCAGGAGTACGAACACTGAAGCTTTCTTT. The encoded protein is CASRSTNTEAFF.

V gene TRBV2 combines with J gene TRBJ1-1; D possibly corresponds to TRBD1 (5 bases). Trimming stripped 3 bases from V and 10 bases from J, with 18 bases between. The germline gives CDR1 SNHLY, CDR2 FYNNEI. There are 14 residues in the CDR3. The CDR3: CASSDLRQLPRAFF. The CDR3 nucleotides read TGTGCCAGCAGTGACCTACGACAGTTGCCTAGAGCTTTCTTT.

About this clone: The same CDR3 can be traced to other DNA sequences in this sample. The rearrangement links TRBV2 to TRBJ2-3, with D unclear. In germline, CDR1 is SNHLY, CDR2 FYNNEI. The CDR3 sequence is 14 residues long. Trimming took off 7 bases at V and 0 bases at J, with 11 bases between the two ends. CDR3 in DNA: TGTGCCAGCATAGGAGCAGTAAGCACAGATACGCAGTATTTT. Translated, it gives CASIGAVSTDTQYF.

J is TRBJ1-2 and V is TRBV28, with TRBD1 as a possible D gene (6 bases). The germline gives CDR1 MDHEN, CDR2 SYDVKM. Trimming pared 4 bases from V and 2 bases from J, leaving 11 bases between. This CDR3 region has 14 residues. For the CDR3, the DNA is TGTGCCAGCAGTTACCCCACAGGGAACTATGGCTACACCTTC. Its protein is CASSYPTGNYGYTF.

In its sample, this clone was seen once. The chain links TRBV28 to TRBJ1-5; D is unclear. The CDR3 runs to 12 residues. Germline lookup yields CDR1 MDHEN and CDR2 SYDVKM. V was pared by 3 bases and J by 7 bases, with 7 bases between. CDR3 in amino acids: CASSFWPQPQHF. CDR3 DNA: TGTGCCAGCAGTTTCTGGCCCCAGCCCCAGCATTTT.

V and J are TRBV2 and TRBJ2-7; D remains ambiguous. Trimming cost V 3 bases and J 1 base, with 16 bases left between them. This CDR3 spans 16 amino acids. Germline lookup yields CDR1 SNHLY and CDR2 FYNNEI. In DNA form, the CDR3 reads TGTGCCAGCAGTGAGGTTGGGGATCGGCGGTCCTACGAGCAGTACTTC. Protein product: CASSEVGDRRSYEQYF.

The chain uses TRBV19 and TRBJ2-6, with a possible D match to TRBD1 (5 bases). This CDR3 is built from 15 residues. CDR1 and CDR2 from the germline V gene are LNHDA and SQIVND (reference sequence). The V gene lost 3 bases and the J gene lost 3 bases, with 9 bases spanning the gap. The CDR3 DNA is TGTGCCAGTAGTATCGGGCAGGGTGGGGCCAACGTCCTGACTTTC. Amino acids: CASSIGQGGANVLTF.

The chain has TRBV11-2 and TRBJ2-5; 12 bases are shared with TRBD1. V was clipped by 5 bases and J by 7 bases; unmatched bases: 11. The length of the CDR3 is 16 residues. Germline V gene lookup returns CDR1 SGHAT and CDR2 FQNNGV. In DNA form, the CDR3 reads TGTGCCAGCAGCCCCGGGACAGGGGGCGGTTTAGTGACCCAGTACTTC. This gives the protein CASSPGTGGGLVTQYF.

The chain is built from TRBV19 and TRBJ1-2; the D is unclear. Germline assignment: CDR1 LNHDA and CDR2 SQIVND (reference sequence). Trimming removed 2 bases at V and 0 bases at J, with 7 bases between. The length of the CDR3 is 14 residues. The CDR3: CASSIWKANYGYTF. The CDR3 DNA reads as TGTGCCAGTAGTATATGGAAAGCTAACTATGGCTACACCTTC.

The chain has TRBV7-9 and TRBJ2-1; tentative D call: TRBD2 (6 bases). This CDR3 is built from 15 residues. Trimming took 5 bases from V and 3 from J, leaving 14 bases between them. Germline CDR1 and CDR2: SEHNR and FQNEAQ (reference sequence). The CDR3 nucleotides are TGTGCCAGCAGCCGCCGCGGGACCTTCTACAATGAGCAGTTCTTC. This encodes CASSRRGTFYNEQFF.